The rows below give T cell receptor beta chains drawn from one sample of a study of T cell changes during pregnancy in multiple sclerosis. Produced via immunoSEQ multiplex PCR; TCRdb's table is partial and in-frame only. The sample carries 60,000 to 70,000 clones, 91% recorded once. Sequences were derived from peripheral blood, sampled in the third trimester of pregnancy. These TCRs come from a female donor in good health, enrolled as a control in a pregnancy study. Both conserved end residues are part of each CDR3. The order of the fields is clone size, J gene, D gene, V gene, CDR3 DNA, CDR3 protein. The D gene is left open where the match is weak. Only some rows state a clone size, as once, few, many or a class for expanded clones.

size: NA; J: TRBJ2-5; D: TRBD1; V: TRBV7-9; DNA: TGTGCCAGCAGCCGCCAGGGACAGTTCCAAGAGACCCAGTACTTC; CDR3: CASSRQGQFQETQYF
size: once; J: TRBJ2-1; D: NA; V: TRBV11-2; DNA: TGTGCCAGCAGCTCTGCCGGGACAAACTACAATGAGCAGTTCTTC; CDR3: CASSSAGTNYNEQFF
size: NA; J: TRBJ2-7; D: NA; V: TRBV30; DNA: TGTGCCTGGGGTGGCGGGAACGAGCAGTACTTC; CDR3: CAWGGGNEQYF
size: NA; J: TRBJ2-3; D: TRBD2; V: TRBV9; DNA: TGTGCCAGCAGCGGGGGGACTAGCCCGCTATGGGATACGCAGTATTTT; CDR3: CASSGGTSPLWDTQYF
size: NA; J: TRBJ1-6; D: NA; V: TRBV15; DNA: TGTGCCACCAGCAGGGACAGATTTCAAGCCCTCCACTTT; CDR3: CATSRDRFQALHF
size: few; J: TRBJ1-2; D: TRBD1; V: TRBV29-1; DNA: TGCAGCGTTGCGGGACAGGGGGGCTATGGCTACACCTTC; CDR3: CSVAGQGGYGYTF
size: NA; J: TRBJ2-5; D: NA; V: TRBV7-9; DNA: TGTGCCAGCAGCTGGATGGGGAGTACAGAAGAGACCCAGTACTTC; CDR3: CASSWMGSTEETQYF
size: NA; J: TRBJ1-4; D: NA; V: TRBV28; DNA: TGTGCCAGCAGTTTGCATCCAGGGTCGTTGGTAGAAAAACTGTTTTTT; CDR3: CASSLHPGSLVEKLFF
size: NA; J: TRBJ2-5; D: TRBD2; V: TRBV2; DNA: TGTGCCAGCCGAAGACTAGCGGGCCTCCAAGAGACCCAGTACTTC; CDR3: CASRRLAGLQETQYF
size: once; J: TRBJ2-2; D: NA; V: TRBV19; DNA: TGTGCCAGTAGTATAGGACAGGAGGACACCGGGGAGCTGTTTTTT; CDR3: CASSIGQEDTGELFF
size: NA; J: TRBJ2-7; D: NA; V: TRBV5-1; DNA: TGCGCCAGCAGCTTTGACAGGAGCTCCTACGAGCAGTACTTC; CDR3: CASSFDRSSYEQYF
size: NA; J: TRBJ2-1; D: TRBD2; V: TRBV7-9; DNA: TGTGCCAGCAGCTTATTAGGGTCTAGCGGGAATCATGAGCAGTTCTTC; CDR3: CASSLLGSSGNHEQFF
size: NA; J: TRBJ1-2; D: TRBD1; V: TRBV19; DNA: TGTGCCAGTAGTCAAAGGACAGGGACCCCCTATGGCTACACCTTC; CDR3: CASSQRTGTPYGYTF
size: NA; J: TRBJ2-2; D: NA; V: TRBV7-6; DNA: TGTGCCAGCGTAGACGGACAGCACAGCGGGGAGCTGTTTTTT; CDR3: CASVDGQHSGELFF
size: few; J: TRBJ1-1; D: TRBD1; V: TRBV19; DNA: TGTGCCAGTAGTTCATCGGACAGGCCCAACACTGAAGCTTTCTTT; CDR3: CASSSSDRPNTEAFF
size: NA; J: TRBJ2-7; D: TRBD2; V: TRBV11-2; DNA: TGTGCCAGCAGCTCTACAGGGACTAGCGGAACCTACGAGCAGTACTTC; CDR3: CASSSTGTSGTYEQYF
size: NA; J: TRBJ2-7; D: TRBD2; V: TRBV27; DNA: TGTGCCAGCAGTTTGGGGGGGGGATTCAACGAGCAGTACTTC; CDR3: CASSLGGGFNEQYF
size: NA; J: TRBJ2-3; D: TRBD2; V: TRBV11-3; DNA: TGTGCCAGCAGCTTAGGCCCCTCCACCGCGGGAGCGGAAGGGGATACGCAGTATTTT; CDR3: CASSLGPSTAGAEGDTQYF
size: NA; J: TRBJ2-5; D: TRBD2; V: TRBV15; DNA: TGTGCCACCAGCAGAGATCCTAGCGGGGCCTCGTACTTC; CDR3: CATSRDPSGASYF
size: NA; J: TRBJ2-5; D: TRBD1; V: TRBV6-5; DNA: TGTGCCAGCCGAGTTCAGGGGACAGGGCAAGAGACCCAGTACTTC; CDR3: CASRVQGTGQETQYF
size: NA; J: TRBJ1-5; D: NA; V: TRBV10-3; DNA: TGTGCCATCAGTGAGTCGGGGCAGGGGAGGCCCCAGCATTTT; CDR3: CAISESGQGRPQHF
size: NA; J: TRBJ2-1; D: TRBD2; V: TRBV7-9; DNA: TGTGCCAGCAGCGAGTTATCCCGACTAGCGGATCTCTCCTACAATGAGCAGTTCTTC; CDR3: CASSELSRLADLSYNEQFF
size: NA; J: TRBJ2-3; D: TRBD1; V: TRBV5-1; DNA: TGCGCCAGCAGCTTGGGGTCTGGGACAGGGGCAGATACGCAGTATTTT; CDR3: CASSLGSGTGADTQYF
size: NA; J: TRBJ2-2; D: NA; V: TRBV7-9; DNA: TGTGCCAGCAGCTTTGGATTGGACTCCCCAACCGGGGAGCTGTTTTTT; CDR3: CASSFGLDSPTGELFF
size: NA; J: TRBJ2-6; D: NA; V: TRBV5-6; DNA: TGTGCCAGCAGCTTCCGCGGATCTGGGGCCAACGTCCTGACTTTC; CDR3: CASSFRGSGANVLTF
size: NA; J: TRBJ2-5; D: TRBD2; V: TRBV29-1; DNA: TGCAGCGTTGCGGGACTAGCGGGGGGTGAGACCCAGTACTTC; CDR3: CSVAGLAGGETQYF
size: NA; J: TRBJ2-5; D: TRBD2; V: TRBV19; DNA: TGTGCCAGTAGTGGGCGGGGGGGTAAAGAGACCCAGTACTTC; CDR3: CASSGRGGKETQYF
size: once; J: TRBJ1-2; D: TRBD1; V: TRBV6-1; DNA: TGTGCCAGCAGCCCGGGACAGGGACTACTCTACACCTTC; CDR3: CASSPGQGLLYTF
size: NA; J: TRBJ2-3; D: TRBD2; V: TRBV7-9; DNA: TGTGCCAGCGGTGCTAGCGGGGGGACAGATACGCAGTATTTT; CDR3: CASGASGGTDTQYF
size: NA; J: TRBJ2-7; D: TRBD1; V: TRBV9; DNA: TGTGCCAGCAGCTTACAGGGGGGCTCCTACGAGCAGTACTTC; CDR3: CASSLQGGSYEQYF
size: NA; J: TRBJ1-5; D: NA; V: TRBV7-9; DNA: TGTGCCAGCAGCGGGGGGGCGTACCAGCCCCAGCATTTT; CDR3: CASSGGAYQPQHF
size: once; J: TRBJ1-2; D: NA; V: TRBV10-2; DNA: TGCGCCAGCAGTGAATGGGGAGCTGGCTACACCTTC; CDR3: CASSEWGAGYTF
size: NA; J: TRBJ2-1; D: NA; V: TRBV7-9; DNA: TGTGCCAGCAGCCCGCAGGGGCCCCAATACAATGAGCAGTTCTTC; CDR3: CASSPQGPQYNEQFF
size: NA; J: TRBJ2-1; D: TRBD2; V: TRBV4-2; DNA: TGTGCCAGCAGCCAAGGGGCGGGAGGAGTCACCTTCTACAATGAGCAGTTCTTC; CDR3: CASSQGAGGVTFYNEQFF
size: NA; J: TRBJ1-2; D: TRBD1; V: TRBV25-1; DNA: TGTGCCAGCAGTGAACCTACTCGACAGGGGTTTTTCTTC; CDR3: CASSEPTRQGFFF
size: NA; J: TRBJ1-5; D: NA; V: TRBV28; DNA: TGTGCCAGCAGTTTGAGTCGACAGCCCCAGCATTTT; CDR3: CASSLSRQPQHF
size: NA; J: TRBJ1-6; D: NA; V: TRBV2; DNA: TGTGCCAGTGGGGTTTCGACAGAAAATTCACCCCTCCACTTT; CDR3: CASGVSTENSPLHF